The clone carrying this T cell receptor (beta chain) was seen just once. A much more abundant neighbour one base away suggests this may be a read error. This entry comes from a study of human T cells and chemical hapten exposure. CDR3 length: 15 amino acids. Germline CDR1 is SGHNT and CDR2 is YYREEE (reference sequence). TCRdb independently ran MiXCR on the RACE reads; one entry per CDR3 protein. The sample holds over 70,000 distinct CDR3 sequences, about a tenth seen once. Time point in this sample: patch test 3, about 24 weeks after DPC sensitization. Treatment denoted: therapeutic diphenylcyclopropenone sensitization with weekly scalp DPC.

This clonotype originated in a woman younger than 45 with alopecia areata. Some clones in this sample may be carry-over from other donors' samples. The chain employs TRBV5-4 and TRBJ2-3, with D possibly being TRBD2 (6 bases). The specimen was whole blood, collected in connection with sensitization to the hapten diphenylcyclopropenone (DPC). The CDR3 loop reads CASSLVGGVADTLYF. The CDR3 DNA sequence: TGTGCCAGCAGCTTGGTAGGCGGGGTTGCAGATACGCTGTATTTT.